This is a list of T cell receptor beta chains from one sample in a study of T cells expressing NK-cell markers. Using the 5' RACE reads, TCRdb records one entry per CDR3 protein without DNA. This table holds some 460,000 distinct CDR3 sequences. Sequencing was performed on blood T cells: a sorted CD56 or NKG2C T cell subset, CD4+ or CD8+ T cells, or bulk PBMC T cells (not recorded which). Receptors were obtained from a woman aged 45-60 years in good health. The CDR3 runs from the conserved cysteine through the conserved F or W.

v_gene: TRBV9
j_gene: TRBJ2-5
CDR3aa: CASSAGTGGAEETQYF

v_gene: TRBV25-1
j_gene: TRBJ1-4
CDR3aa: CASSELGGGNEKLFF

v_gene: TRBV7-7
j_gene: TRBJ1-2
CDR3aa: CASSQKVGATLRDGYTF

v_gene: TRBV20-1
j_gene: TRBJ2-3
CDR3aa: CSARVAISTDTQYF

v_gene: TRBV5-1
j_gene: TRBJ2-2
CDR3aa: CASGHTGGANTGELFF

v_gene: TRBV11-2
j_gene: TRBJ1-1
CDR3aa: CASSPPTRTEAFF

v_gene: TRBV3-1
j_gene: TRBJ2-1
CDR3aa: CASRATSGYNEQFF

v_gene: TRBV30
j_gene: TRBJ2-3
CDR3aa: CAWSHQGATQYF

v_gene: TRBV5-1
j_gene: TRBJ2-1
CDR3aa: CASRPPPGAGVSYNEQFF

v_gene: TRBV10-3
j_gene: TRBJ2-3
CDR3aa: CAISEQDIRSGATQYF

v_gene: TRBV24-1
j_gene: TRBJ2-1
CDR3aa: CATSDFDRGSYNEQFF